This T cell receptor beta chain is drawn from a study of low-dose radiotherapy and immunotherapy resistance in tumors (dated by TCRdb to between 2021 and 2024). Some background on the complete study: Cohort 1 received 0.5 Gy per fraction every 2 weeks, with a prescribed total PTV dose of 6.5 Gy. Eight patients were included in the translational analysis: three from the first dose cohort and the first five from the second dose cohort. Patients were given nivolumab as a 240 mg flat dose every two weeks and ipilimumab at 1 mg/kg every six weeks, with both drugs delivered intravenously. Cyclophosphamide 200 mg/m2 was given intravenously every two weeks, one day before each radiation and immunotherapy administration. Starting on cycle 1 day 1, patients took 300 mg of aspirin by mouth once a day for four cycles. No randomization into treatment groups was done for the people taking part in the trial. For Cohort 2, the dose was 1 Gy per fraction given every two weeks, adding up to 13 Gy in total across 26 weeks.

The junction shows trimming of 1 base on V and 7 bases on J, and the gene matches do not reach 1 base of it. The CDR3 covers 15 residues, taking in both the cysteine and the phenylalanine. Left in the record is the CDR3 DNA by itself, 45 bases read in frame from the first base. CDR1 and CDR2 are read off the germline V gene as SNHLY and FYNNEI. What the time point label conveys for this sample: before trial treatment. Donors were enrolled in RACIN, a single-arm phase I dose-escalation trial in which nivolumab, ipilimumab, aspirin, low-dose cyclophosphamide and low-dose radiotherapy were combined. Eligible patients had advanced, TIL-negative solid tumors. Note on this clonotype: What this receptor recognizes is not known. No quality values exist for individual bases; no much larger clone is one base distant.

TCRdb shows the sequencer as Illumina HiSeq 2500. Superscript III and a set of TRAV- and TRBV-specific primers were used to synthesize first-strand cDNA, so that both TCRalpha and TCRbeta chains were covered. TCRs were amplified for about 18 PCR cycles with Phusion, using a constant-region primer paired with the adapter attached to the V primers. The isolated mRNA was amplified using the MessageAmp II aRNA Amplification Kit, with in vitro transcription performed for approximately 16 hours at 37 degrees C. The Dynabeads mRNA DIRECT Purification Kit was used to isolate mRNA for TCR sequencing. Indexed Illumina adapters were added in a second Phusion PCR of around 23 cycles, and the PCR products were purified with AMPure XP beads. From the authors' description of their analysis: Custom Perl scripts pooled TCR sequences encoding the same protein, removed out-of-frame sequences and computed each clonotype's abundance. TCR sequences supported by only a single read were excluded from analysis. Repertoire metrics included Shannon entropy, Gini index, clonality, richness, and frequency of TCRs shared between repertoires. TCRdb's own reprocessing of the public reads used fastp at Q25 and MiXCR and kept productive beta chains. CDR3 protein sequences are deduplicated, and each keeps its most common genes and DNA. Clone size and V and J calls follow TCRdb, not the original study. In this sample the table shows tens of thousands of distinct CDR3 sequences, more than 20% of which occur a single time. In total, the top ten clones hold less than 8% of the sample.

The sample in question was PBMCs, obtained before treatment. The TCR comes from a male donor with rectosigmoid adenocarcinoma. The rearranged chain carries TRBV2 and TRBJ1-6, with 10 bases aligning to TRBD1. The DNA is TGTGCCAGCAGTGAAGTGACAGGGGGCAATTCACCCCTCCACTTT. Its translation is CASSEVTGGNSPLHF.